This entry lists 8 T cell receptor beta chains sequenced from one sample in a study of shared clonotypes between healthy human individuals. Using immunoSEQ multiplex PCR, the repertoire was profiled, and TCRdb retains in-frame clones only, with some absent. The sample holds approximately 980,000 clones, over 60% seen once. Sequences were obtained from memory CD4+ T cells sorted from blood. Subset given: CD45RA-negative fraction. These receptors all come from a man between 18 and 35 years old in good health.

The chain couples TRBV6-6 to TRBJ2-1; 7 bases line up with TRBD2. The CDR3 is made up of 16 amino acids. V gave up 5 bases and J gave up 2 bases; unmatched junction bases: 9. CDR1 is MNHNY, CDR2 SVGAGI, per germline (reference sequence). CDR3 region: CASSGGEGIPYNEQFF. CDR3 nucleotides: TGTGCCAGCAGTGGGGGGGAGGGTATCCCCTACAATGAGCAGTTCTTC.

As regards this clone: The same CDR3 arises from other DNA sequences in this sample as well. The CDR3 DNA follows: TGTGCCAGCAGTTTACCCTTAGGCGGGGGCTCCTACGAGCAGTACTTC. It encodes CASSLPLGGGSYEQYF. The chain employs TRBV28 and TRBJ2-7; 7 bases are shared with TRBD2. This CDR3 is 16 amino acids long. From germline, CDR1 is MDHEN and CDR2 SYDVKM. After removal of 2 bases from V and 0 bases from J, the junction contained 7 bases not matched to a gene.

The chain uses TRBV30 and TRBJ1-1; 10 bases are a match to TRBD1. The germline gives CDR1 GTSNPN, CDR2 SVGIG (reference sequence). The CDR3 extends over 17 amino acids. The V segment lost 2 bases and the J segment 1 base; nucleotides outside the gene matches: 10. For the CDR3, the DNA is TGTGCCTGGAGTAACCGGGACAGGGGTTACTCGAACACTGAAGCTTTCTTT. Amino acids: CAWSNRDRGYSNTEAFF.

The chain is built from TRBV28 and TRBJ1-2; D unresolved. Germline V gene data show CDR1 as MDHEN and CDR2 as SYDVKM. The CDR3 totals 13 residues. The germline V and J ends were trimmed by 7 bases and 7 bases, with 16 bases remaining between them. The CDR3 DNA reads as TGTGCCAGCACCTCGCCGGACGGGCTTGGCTACACCTTC. This translates into CASTSPDGLGYTF.

In this sample, this clone turned up once. The chain links TRBV7-9 to TRBJ2-1, with 9 bases identical to TRBD2. V was clipped by 1 base and J by 6 bases; unmatched bases: 7. Per germline, CDR1 SEHNR and CDR2 FQNEAQ (reference sequence). The CDR3 sequence is 16 residues long. CDR3 protein: CASSLVSPSGANEQFF. CDR3 sequence (DNA): TGTGCCAGCAGCTTAGTATCGCCTAGCGGGGCCAATGAGCAGTTCTTC.

The V call is TRBV7-2, the J call TRBJ1-2; D is undetermined. The germline V and J ends were trimmed by 9 bases and 2 bases, with 16 bases remaining between them. The CDR3 extends over 14 amino acids. The germline gives CDR1 SGHTA, CDR2 FQGNSA. The CDR3 is CARSSLGKNYGYTF. DNA for the CDR3: TGTGCCAGGAGCAGTCTTGGCAAGAACTATGGCTACACCTTC.

This clone has at least ten counts. This chain uses TRBV30 with TRBJ2-3; 8 nucleotides line up with TRBD2. Germline assignment: CDR1 GTSNPN and CDR2 SVGIG (reference sequence). The CDR3 is 17 residues long. V dropped 4 bases and J dropped 4; count of bases not matched to a gene: 16. CDR3 sequence: CAWTSSGWEVGADTQYF. CDR3 nucleotides: TGTGCCTGGACTTCTAGCGGGTGGGAAGTCGGGGCAGATACGCAGTATTTT.

The chain combines TRBV5-1 with TRBJ1-2; D unclear. CDR3 size: 14 residues. The germline V and J ends were trimmed by 0 bases and 0 bases, with 6 bases remaining between them. CDR1 and CDR2 (germline): SGHRS, YFSETQ. CDR3 in DNA: TGCGCCAGCAGCTTGGCCCAGACTAACTATGGCTACACCTTC. It translates to CASSLAQTNYGYTF.